This T cell receptor beta chain was obtained from a study of blood T cells in healthy people across ages. This CDR3 has 12 residues. Trimming took off 2 bases at V and 14 bases at J, with 13 bases between the two ends. Germline CDR1 KGHSH, CDR2 LQKENI. The use of a sample-barcoded 5' primer and a J-beta primer mix characterized a second PCR of roughly 6 to 11 cycles. Tagging of each cDNA molecule was performed by a template-switch adaptor with 12 random nucleotides. TCRdb fed the 5' RACE reads into MiXCR, producing one record per CDR3 protein. Of around 870,000 distinct CDR3 sequences listed, 25% to 30% were seen once; the top ten hold approximately 15%. Notes on the study in general: Older age went with lower TCR beta diversity per million T cells, in a roughly linear way.

This clonotype occurred once. As yet, its antigen is unknown. Specimen: blood. V and J are TRBV18 and TRBJ1-3, with D perhaps matching TRBD1 (5 bases). The sequence derives from an elderly woman in good health. DNA of the CDR3: TGTGCCAGCTCACCAAGGCGGGGGTTCCTATATTTT. Encoded protein: CASSPRRGFLYF.